Below, 16 T cell receptor beta chains from the same sample are listed, as sequenced in a study of spatial heterogeneity in lung cancer. One entry per CDR3 protein, called by TCRdb with MiXCR from the 5' RACE reads. The sample holds around 110,000 distinct CDR3 sequences, roughly an eighth seen once. The time point here: blood at routine non-recurrence follow-up after resection. Whole RNA from tumor, nontumor lung or frozen PBMC was sequenced unsorted. The sample consisted of PBMCs, taken at follow-up. These receptors all come from a male donor with early-stage non-small cell lung cancer.

The chain is built from TRBV29-1 and TRBJ2-7; weak D call: TRBD2 (5 bases). The germline V gene has CDR1 SQVTM and CDR2 ANQGSEA. V lost 3 bases to trimming and J lost 4 bases, with 22 bases between them. There are 16 residues in the CDR3. This chain's CDR3 is CSVEVGHGKRTYEQYF. The CDR3 DNA sequence: TGCAGCGTTGAGGTGGGTCACGGGAAGCGAACTTACGAGCAGTACTTC.

The CDR3 DNA is TGTGCCAGCAGCCAAGTCGAGCGTCACTACACCTTC. Translated, it gives CASSQVERHYTF. The chain is built from TRBV3-1 and TRBJ1-2; unclear D gene. The germline V gene encodes CDR1 LGHDT and CDR2 YNNKEL (reference sequence). The CDR3 totals 12 residues. V lost 1 base to trimming and J lost 10 bases, with 10 bases between them.

This clonotype has a handful of counts. The V gene is TRBV7-8, the J gene TRBJ2-2; D gene ambiguous. V dropped 9 bases and J dropped 0 bases, with 5 bases sitting between them. The CDR3 is 12 amino acids. Germline loops: CDR1 SGHVS, CDR2 FQNEAQ. CDR3 sequence reads: CARQSNTGELFF. DNA of the CDR3: TGTGCCAGACAGTCGAACACCGGGGAGCTGTTTTTT.

This clonotype is labeled as medium-sized (0.01 to 0.1%). The gene calls are TRBV7-9 and TRBJ2-7; D is tentatively TRBD1 or TRBD2 (5 bases each). Trimming took off 5 bases at V and 2 bases at J, with 10 bases between the two ends. Per germline, CDR1 SEHNR and CDR2 FQNEAQ (reference sequence). The CDR3 loop spans 13 amino acids. In nucleotides, the CDR3 is TGTGCCAGCAGCCGGGACGGACCCTACGAGCAGTACTTC. Protein: CASSRDGPYEQYF. Complete variable domain (other parts from reference TRBV7-9 and TRBJ2-7): DTGVSQNPRHKITKRGQNVTFRCDPISEHNRLYWYRQTLGQGPEFLTYFQNEAQLEKSRLLSDRFSAERPKGSFSTLEIQRTEQGDSAMYLCASSRDGPYEQYFGPGTRLTVT.

The chain combines TRBV28 with TRBJ2-5; perhaps TRBD1 as D (6 bases). The germline V gene has CDR1 MDHEN and CDR2 SYDVKM. The germline V and J ends were trimmed by 5 bases and 2 bases, with 18 bases remaining between them. The CDR3 length is 16 residues. This chain's CDR3 is CASSKIGSRGQETQYF. Here the CDR3 DNA reads TGTGCCAGCAGTAAGATCGGAAGCAGGGGACAAGAGACCCAGTACTTC.

The sample holds a few counts of this clonotype. J is TRBJ2-3 and V is TRBV12-3 or TRBV12-4; no clear D. Deletions cut 7 bases from V and 0 bases from J, with 8 bases between. The CDR3 runs to 13 residues. This CDR3 reads CASTGRSTDTQYF. The CDR3 DNA is TGTGCCAGCACTGGACGGAGCACAGATACGCAGTATTTT.

The rearrangement uses TRBV2 and TRBJ2-2; no clear D. Trimming removed 8 bases from V and 0 bases from J, with 13 bases in between. The CDR3 sequence is 15 residues long. Germline loops: CDR1 SNHLY, CDR2 FYNNEI. CDR3 bases: TGTGCCAGCCACCCGGGTGACGCGAACACCGGGGAGCTGTTTTTT. Protein: CASHPGDANTGELFF.

This clonotype appeared many times. This chain joins TRBV5-6 and TRBJ2-2; D assignment may be TRBD1 or TRBD2 (5 bases each). V lost 7 bases, J lost 7 bases, and 14 bases lay in between. The CDR3 is 13 amino acids. CDR1 is SGHDT and CDR2 is YYEEEE in the germline V gene. CDR3 bases: TGTGCCAGCGGGAGAGGGGCAGGCGGGGAGCTGTTTTTT. It specifies CASGRGAGGELFF.

The V and J genes are TRBV3-1 and TRBJ1-5; D gene unclear. Trimming shortened V by 1 base and J by 6 bases, and 7 bases separated the two germline ends. The germline gives CDR1 LGHDT, CDR2 YNNKEL (reference sequence). The CDR3 loop spans 13 amino acids. The chain's CDR3 is CASSQGLGQPQHF. CDR3 in DNA: TGTGCCAGCAGCCAAGGGCTGGGTCAGCCCCAGCATTTT.

This clonotype was found many times. The chain couples TRBV10-3 to TRBJ1-1; D is unclear. CDR3 length equals 11 residues. Germline loops: CDR1 ENHRY, CDR2 SYGVKD. V shed 6 bases and J shed 5 bases, with 7 bases lying between them. DNA for the CDR3: TGTGCCATCAGCGGAGGGACTGAAGCTTTCTTT. Translated, it gives CAISGGTEAFF.

This clonotype was seen many times. The chain recombines TRBV29-1 with TRBJ2-5; 7 bases map to TRBD1. This CDR3 has 13 residues. Per the germline V gene, CDR1 is SQVTM and CDR2 is ANQGSEA. The V and J ends lost 4 bases and 7 bases, in that order; junction bases with no gene match: 9. CDR3 sequence reads: CSVGGQERGTQYF. The CDR3, as DNA: TGCAGCGTTGGAGGACAGGAACGGGGGACCCAGTACTTC.

In DNA, the CDR3 is TGCAGTGCTAGAGTCGGGACACTTGATCAGCCCCAGCATTTT. This translates into CSARVGTLDQPQHF. The chain carries TRBV20-1 and TRBJ1-5; weak D call: TRBD1 (6 bases). CDR3 length equals 14 residues. Germline V gene sequence: CDR1 DFQATT, CDR2 SNEGSKA (reference sequence). The V gene lost 1 base and the J gene lost 5 bases, with 12 bases spanning the gap.

This clonotype showed up just a few times. The rearrangement uses TRBV20-1 and TRBJ2-1, with D tentatively TRBD1 or TRBD2 (5 bases each). V was clipped by 1 base and J by 4 bases, with 11 bases between them. Germline V gene lookup returns CDR1 DFQATT and CDR2 SNEGSKA (reference sequence). The CDR3 has 14 amino acids. The CDR3 DNA reads as TGCAGTGCTAGAGGCAGAGGGGTTTACAATGAGCAGTTCTTC. Protein sequence: CSARGRGVYNEQFF.

There are many counts of this clonotype. The chain employs TRBV9 and TRBJ1-2, with D tentatively TRBD1 (5 bases). The CDR3 covers 15 residues. V shed 0 bases and J shed 0 bases, with 9 bases lying between them. Germline V gene data show CDR1 as SGDLS and CDR2 as YYNGEE. Here the CDR3 reads CASSVATGANYGYTF. The CDR3 region has the DNA TGTGCCAGCAGCGTAGCTACAGGAGCTAACTATGGCTACACCTTC.

This clonotype was seen only a few times. The chain has TRBV29-1 and TRBJ1-1; D is unclear. Germline V gene sequence: CDR1 SQVTM, CDR2 ANQGSEA. The length of the CDR3 is 13 residues. The V gene lost 4 bases and the J gene lost 0 bases, with 9 bases spanning the gap. The CDR3 sequence is CSVVEGLNTEAFF. The CDR3, as DNA: TGCAGCGTTGTTGAGGGCCTGAACACTGAAGCTTTCTTT. Using reference TRBV29-1 and TRBJ1-1 for the parts outside the CDR3, the full variable domain is SAVISQKPSRDICQRGTSLTIQCQVDSQVTMMFWYRQQPGQSLTLIATANQGSEATYESGFVIDKFPISRPNLTFSTLTVSNMSPEDSSIYLCSVVEGLNTEAFFGQGTRLTVV.

Only a few counts were recorded for this clonotype. The chain recombines TRBV10-3 with TRBJ2-2, with D unresolved. V lost 3 bases to trimming and J lost 1 base, with 6 bases between them. Germline-derived CDR1 and CDR2 are ENHRY and SYGVKD. The CDR3 extends over 14 amino acids. As DNA, the CDR3 is TGTGCCATCAGTGACTGGAGGAACACCGGGGAGCTGTTTTTT. It codes for CAISDWRNTGELFF.